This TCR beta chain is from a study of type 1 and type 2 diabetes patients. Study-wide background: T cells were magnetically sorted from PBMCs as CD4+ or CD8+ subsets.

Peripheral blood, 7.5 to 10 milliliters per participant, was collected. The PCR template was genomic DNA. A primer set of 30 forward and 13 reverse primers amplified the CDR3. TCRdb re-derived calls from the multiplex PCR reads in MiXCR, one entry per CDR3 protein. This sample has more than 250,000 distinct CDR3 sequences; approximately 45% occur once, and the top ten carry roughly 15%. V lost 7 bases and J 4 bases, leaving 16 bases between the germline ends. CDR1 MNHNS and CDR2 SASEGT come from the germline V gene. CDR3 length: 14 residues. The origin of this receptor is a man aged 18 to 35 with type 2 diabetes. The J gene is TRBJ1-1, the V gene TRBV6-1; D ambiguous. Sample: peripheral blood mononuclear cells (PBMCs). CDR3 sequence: CASTVTTLGTEAFF. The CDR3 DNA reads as TGTGCCAGCACCGTGACCACCTTGGGCACTGAAGCTTTCTTT.